This TCR beta chain was identified during a study of blood T cell repertoires in COVID-19. This CDR3 has 15 residues. Germline CDR1 is SEHNR and CDR2 is FQNEAQ (reference sequence). V shed 4 bases and J 3 bases; nucleotides not matched to a gene: 6. Data came from immunoSEQ multiplex PCR; TCRdb stores just in-frame clones and leaves some out. Among 170,000 or so clones listed, 70% to 90% were seen once. This receptor was identified in a woman between 45 and 60 years old who had recovered from COVID-19. The sequenced sample was PBMCs or T cells enriched from blood (not recorded which). V usage is TRBV7-9 and J usage is TRBJ1-2; 9 bases match TRBD1. In DNA, the CDR3 is TGTGCCAGCAGCTCACTACAGGGGGCGGACTATGGCTACACCTTC. As protein: CASSSLQGADYGYTF.